This T cell receptor (beta chain) came from a study of blood T cells in healthy people across ages. Notes on the study in general: CMV status of donors was unknown, possibly confounding expanded clonotype changes.

Primed by a sample-barcoded 5' primer and a J-beta primer mix, a second PCR proceeded for about 7 to 12 cycles. Sequencing recovered at least 2.5 million CDR3-containing paired-end reads from each sample. TCRdb used MiXCR to reprocess the 5' RACE reads, holding one entry per CDR3 protein. The sample carries around 1,500,000 distinct CDR3 sequences, about 40% recorded once. Samples each yielded at least 6 micrograms of total RNA. Germline V gene lookup returns CDR1 SQVTM and CDR2 ANQGSEA. Trimming pared 4 bases from V and 3 bases from J, leaving 21 bases between. The CDR3 contains 16 residues. About this clonotype itself: The antigen is undetermined.

The chain carries TRBV29-1 and TRBJ1-1; D is unresolved. This clonotype was sampled from a woman aged 18 to 35 in good health. Sequenced sample: blood. The CDR3, as DNA: TGCAGCGTTGTGCCCAGAGTTAACGGGGTGTACACTGAAGCTTTCTTT. This translates into CSVVPRVNGVYTEAFF.